These T cell receptor beta chains were read from a single sample in a study of OX40 agonist ivuxolimab in advanced cancers. Only in-frame clones appear in the TCRdb table, and some are missing; sequencing was by immunoSEQ multiplex PCR. The table has about 99,000 clones, 90% to 95% seen once. The sample here was CD4+ or CD8+ T cells sorted from blood, taken in a trial of the OX40 agonist ivuxolimab. These TCRs come from an adult with an advanced solid tumor such as melanoma, head and neck, liver or kidney cancer. The conserved cysteine and the conserved F or W are not part of the CDR3 here. Each record gives: V gene, CDR3 protein.

TRBV28,ASSFSENTEAF
TRBV18,ASSPRASGRVTSSYNEQF
TRBV27,ASIPRVSGLAGSEDTQY
TRBV7-9,ASSTGLVTDTQY
TRBV25-1,ASSQDTSYEQY
TRBV5-6,ASSFTLAGVGTDTQY
TRBV21-1,ASSKGGGRAYEQY
TRBV5-5,ASRSGLAGGTSGELF
TRBV5-4,ASSSRTSGVYNEQF
TRBV6-1,ASSVAGDSAGYT
TRBV19,ASALAVYNEQF
TRBV19,ASSIETGPRGYT
TRBV7-9,ASSYSRDRETQY